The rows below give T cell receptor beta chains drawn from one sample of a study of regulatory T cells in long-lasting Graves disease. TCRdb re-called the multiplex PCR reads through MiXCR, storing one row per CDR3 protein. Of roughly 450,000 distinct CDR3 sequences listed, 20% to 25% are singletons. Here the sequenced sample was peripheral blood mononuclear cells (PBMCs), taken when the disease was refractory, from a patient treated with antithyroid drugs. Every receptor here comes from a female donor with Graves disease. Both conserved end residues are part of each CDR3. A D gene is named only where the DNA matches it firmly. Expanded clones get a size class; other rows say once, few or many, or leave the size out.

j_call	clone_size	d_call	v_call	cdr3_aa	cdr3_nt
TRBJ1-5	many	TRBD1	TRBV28	CASGGRDSQPQHF	TGTGCCAGCGGCGGTCGGGACAGTCAGCCCCAGCATTTT
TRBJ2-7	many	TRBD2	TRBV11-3	CASSLMSGLGNYEQYF	TGTGCCAGCAGCTTAATGTCGGGACTAGGAAACTACGAGCAGTACTTC
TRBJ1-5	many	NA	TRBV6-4	CASSDGGASNQPQHF	TGTGCCAGCAGTGACGGGGGCGCTAGCAATCAGCCCCAGCATTTT
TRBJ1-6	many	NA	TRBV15	CATSRELGGGSPLHF	TGTGCCACCAGCAGAGAACTCGGTGGAGGTTCACCCCTCCACTTT
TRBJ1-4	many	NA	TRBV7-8	CASSLGWEEKLFF	TGTGCCAGCAGCTTAGGATGGGAGGAAAAACTGTTTTTT
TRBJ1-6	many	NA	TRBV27	CASSLGRVGNSPLHF	TGTGCCAGCAGTTTAGGCAGGGTTGGTAATTCACCCCTCCACTTT
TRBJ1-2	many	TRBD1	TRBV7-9	CASSFLDRGGYGYTF	TGTGCCAGCAGCTTCCTTGACAGGGGGGGGTATGGCTACACCTTC
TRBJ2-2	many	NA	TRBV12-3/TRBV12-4	CASSLSQGTGELFF	TGTGCCAGCAGTTTAAGCCAGGGTACCGGGGAGCTGTTTTTT
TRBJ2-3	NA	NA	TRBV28	CASSLVWSTDTQYF	TGTGCCAGCAGTTTAGTCTGGAGCACAGATACGCAGTATTTT
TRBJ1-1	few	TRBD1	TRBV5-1	CASSLRPGTGMNTEAFF	TGCGCCAGCAGCTTACGTCCCGGGACAGGGATGAACACTGAAGCTTTCTTT
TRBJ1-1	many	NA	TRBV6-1	CASSPRQGGEAFF	TGTGCCAGCAGTCCTCGTCAAGGGGGTGAAGCTTTCTTT
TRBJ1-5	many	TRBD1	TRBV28	CASSLKTGYDQPQHF	TGTGCCAGCAGTCTAAAGACAGGGTATGATCAGCCCCAGCATTTT
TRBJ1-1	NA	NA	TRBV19	CASSPRFNTEAFF	TGTGCCAGTAGCCCTCGGTTTAACACTGAAGCTTTCTTT
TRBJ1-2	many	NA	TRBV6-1	CASSATWGGYTF	TGTGCCAGCAGTGCAACCTGGGGCGGCTACACCTTC
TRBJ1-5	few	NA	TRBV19	CATVDGVSGQPQHF	TGTGCCACTGTGGACGGAGTGTCGGGTCAGCCCCAGCATTTT
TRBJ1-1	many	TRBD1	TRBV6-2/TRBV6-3	CASSYDSTGGIPNTEAFF	TGTGCCAGCAGTTATGATTCTACAGGGGGCATACCGAACACTGAAGCTTTCTTT
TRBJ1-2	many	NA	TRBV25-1	CASSPSSAAGTGYTF	TGTGCCAGCAGTCCTTCATCCGCCGCAGGGACGGGCTACACCTTC
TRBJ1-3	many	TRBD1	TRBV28	CASSYRGLGGNTIYF	TGTGCCAGCAGTTACAGGGGGCTGGGTGGAAACACCATATATTTT
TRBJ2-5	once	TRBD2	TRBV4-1	CASSQGGRGDGETQYF	TGCGCCAGCAGCCAAGGGGGGCGGGGGGACGGGGAGACCCAGTACTTC
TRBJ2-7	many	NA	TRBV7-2	CASSLRSLGGEQYF	TGTGCCAGCAGCCTGAGATCCCTGGGGGGCGAGCAGTACTTC
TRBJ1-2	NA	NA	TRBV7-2	CASSPQSTGTQHGGYTF	TGTGCCAGCAGCCCACAAAGCACAGGGACTCAGCATGGGGGCTACACCTTC
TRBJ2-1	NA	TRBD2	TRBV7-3	CASSLGLAGKNEQFF	TGTGCCAGCAGCTTAGGGCTAGCGGGAAAGAATGAGCAGTTCTTC
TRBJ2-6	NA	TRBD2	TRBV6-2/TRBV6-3	CASSYSSTGGRTSGANVLTF	TGTGCCAGCAGTTACTCTTCCACGGGGGGGCGTACATCTGGGGCCAACGTCCTGACTTTC
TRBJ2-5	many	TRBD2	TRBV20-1	CSARGGGQETQYF	TGCAGTGCTAGAGGGGGGGGTCAAGAGACCCAGTACTTC
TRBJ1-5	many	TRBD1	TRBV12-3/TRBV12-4	CASLGRGYNQPQHF	TGTGCCAGCCTCGGCAGGGGGTACAATCAGCCCCAGCATTTT
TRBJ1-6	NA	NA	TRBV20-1	CSAKRGGSYNSPLHF	TGCAGTGCTAAGCGGGGGGGTTCCTATAATTCACCCCTCCACTTT
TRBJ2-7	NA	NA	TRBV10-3	CAIRGTSYEQYF	TGTGCCATCAGAGGGACCTCCTACGAGCAGTACTTC
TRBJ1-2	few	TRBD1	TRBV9	CASSASGTANYGYTF	TGTGCCAGCAGCGCATCCGGGACAGCTAACTATGGCTACACCTTC
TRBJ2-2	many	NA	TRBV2	CASSAQGTSGELFF	TGTGCCAGCAGTGCCCAGGGGACGAGCGGGGAGCTGTTTTTT
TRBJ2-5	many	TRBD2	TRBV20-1	CSARDLLAGGQETQYF	TGCAGTGCTAGAGATTTGCTAGCGGGAGGCCAAGAGACCCAGTACTTC
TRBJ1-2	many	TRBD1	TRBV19	CASRTGVTYGYTF	TGTGCCAGTAGAACAGGGGTGACTTATGGCTACACCTTC